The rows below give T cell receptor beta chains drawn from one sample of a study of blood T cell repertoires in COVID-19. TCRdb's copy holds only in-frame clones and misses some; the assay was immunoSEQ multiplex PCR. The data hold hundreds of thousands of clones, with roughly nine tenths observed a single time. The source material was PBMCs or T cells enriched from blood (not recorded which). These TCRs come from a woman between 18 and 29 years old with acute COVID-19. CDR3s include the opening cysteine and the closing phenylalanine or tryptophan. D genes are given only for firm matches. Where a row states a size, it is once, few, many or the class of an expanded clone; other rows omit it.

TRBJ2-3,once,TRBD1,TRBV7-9,TGTGCCAGCAGCCCACAGGGGGATACCTCAGATACGCAGTATTTT,CASSPQGDTSDTQYF
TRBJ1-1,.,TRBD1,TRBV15,TGTGCCACCAGGCGAGACAGGGGGCTGGGGAACACTGAAGCTTTCTTT,CATRRDRGLGNTEAFF
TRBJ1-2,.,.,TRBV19,TGTGCCAGTAGTACTACAGGTCGCGGCTACACCTTC,CASSTTGRGYTF
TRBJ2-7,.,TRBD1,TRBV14,TGTGCCAGCAGCCAACGGCTAGGGGGCTTCGACTACGAGCAGTACTTC,CASSQRLGGFDYEQYF
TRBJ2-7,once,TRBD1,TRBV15,TGTGCCACCAGCCCAGACAGGGCGGCCGCCTACGAGCAGTACTTC,CATSPDRAAAYEQYF
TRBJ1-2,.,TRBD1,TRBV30,TGTGCCTGGAGTCGGACAGGGACGTATGGCTACACCTTC,CAWSRTGTYGYTF
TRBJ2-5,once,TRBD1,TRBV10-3,TGTGCCATCAGGATGACAGGGAACCAAGAGACCCAGTACTTC,CAIRMTGNQETQYF
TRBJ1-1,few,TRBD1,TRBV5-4,TGTGCCAGCAGAAAGGGACAGGGAGGGACTGAAGCTTTCTTT,CASRKGQGGTEAFF
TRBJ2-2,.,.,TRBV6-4,TGTGCCAGCAGTGCCCAGGGCGGCACCGGGGAGCTGTTTTTT,CASSAQGGTGELFF
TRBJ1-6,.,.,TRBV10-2,TGCGCCAGCAGTCCAGGAACCTATAATTCACCCCTCCACTTT,CASSPGTYNSPLHF
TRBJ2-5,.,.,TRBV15,TGTGCCACCAGCAGAGAATACCTGGCGGGAGAGACCCAGTACTTC,CATSREYLAGETQYF
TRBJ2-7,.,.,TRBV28,TGTGCCAGCAGTTTATTCGGGTTCGAGCAGTACTTC,CASSLFGFEQYF
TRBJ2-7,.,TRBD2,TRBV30,TGTGCCTGGAAACCCCGGGACTATCCCGTCGAGCAGTACTTC,CAWKPRDYPVEQYF
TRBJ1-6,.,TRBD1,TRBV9,TGTGCCAGCAGCTTATCAGGGGGGTTGAGTTCACCCCTCCACTTT,CASSLSGGLSSPLHF
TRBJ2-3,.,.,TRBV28,TGTGCCAGCAGTCTGTTGACTAGCACAGATACGCAGTATTTT,CASSLLTSTDTQYF
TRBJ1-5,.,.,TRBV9,TGTGCCAGCAGCGTAGTGTGCGGGGCCCATAGCAATCAGCCCCAGCATTTT,CASSVVCGAHSNQPQHF
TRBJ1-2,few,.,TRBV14,TGTGCCAGCAGCCTGGGTTTCAGGAGGAACTATGGCTACACCTTC,CASSLGFRRNYGYTF